The T cell receptor (beta chain) under discussion was sequenced for a study of blood T cell repertoires in COVID-19. In the study overall: Spain, Italy and the United States supplied samples that represented acute and convalescent COVID-19.

This clone was picked up one time. The CDR3 has 13 residues. The V gene lost 3 bases and the J gene lost 5 bases, with 10 bases spanning the gap. The germline gives CDR1 MNHEY, CDR2 SMNVEV (reference sequence). As originally analysed: Reference gene primer amplification yielded estimated nucleated cell counts. Some clones are missing from TCRdb's copy, which holds only in-frame ones; the method was immunoSEQ multiplex PCR. V, J and clone size are those of that table, while D and trimming were read from the DNA. The sample has about 59,000 clones, less than 85% seen once. The specimen was peripheral blood. The source of this sequence is a woman in her 50s with active or convalescent COVID-19. This chain connects TRBV27 to TRBJ1-1, with a tentative D call TRBD1 (5 bases). In DNA, the CDR3 is TGTGCCAGCAGTTTCGGGGGTGAAACTGAAGCTTTCTTT. Protein: CASSFGGETEAFF.